Sequencing of this TCR beta chain was carried out in a study of patients and donors after allogeneic stem cell transplantation. The CDR3 contains 12 residues. V was trimmed by 5 bases and J by 11 bases, leaving 16 bases between them. Germline CDR1 is SGHDT and CDR2 is YYEEEE. TCRdb independently ran MiXCR on the RT-PCR reads; one entry per CDR3 protein. The sample lists 410,000 or so distinct CDR3 sequences, more than 15% occurring once. This TCR came from a human donor who was either an allogeneic HSCT recipient or a stem cell or donor lymphocyte infusion donor (not recorded which). It is not recorded whose cells these are; they may come from a transplant donor. V and J are TRBV5-6 and TRBJ1-1, with D maybe TRBD1 (5 bases). Sequencing was performed on blood, either unsorted or a sorted T cell fraction (not recorded which). The CDR3 coding sequence is TGTGCCAGCAGTTACCCGGGACTAGCGGCTTTCTTT. Its translation: CASSYPGLAAFF.